In this sample, the clone carrying this TCR beta chain turned up many times. Per the germline V gene, CDR1 is SGHDT and CDR2 is YYEEEE. CDR3 length: 13 residues. The V end lost 4 bases, the J end lost 6 bases, and 12 bases lay between the germline ends. Synthesis of cDNA was accomplished via 5'RACE employing 10-nucleotide random UMIs. TCRdb reprocessed the 5' RACE reads with MiXCR, giving one entry per CDR3 protein. The sample holds tens of thousands of distinct CDR3 sequences, 3.5% to 5% seen once. The data derive from a study of neurological immune-mediated disorders. The rearrangement joins TRBV5-6 to TRBJ2-3; D uncertain. The sequencing sample was made of PBMCs. The TCR originated in a man aged 30-40 years with multiple sclerosis. Here the CDR3 DNA reads TGTGCCAGCAGCCGCCCCTTATTGGATACGCAGTATTTT. This codes for CASSRPLLDTQYF.